This T cell receptor beta chain was identified in a study of blood T cell repertoires in COVID-19. Libraries were prepared by immunoSEQ multiplex PCR; TCRdb keeps only in-frame clonotypes and omits some of them. The sample contains under 250,000 clones, approximately 89% of which appear only once. The CDR3 totals 13 residues. Germline CDR1 and CDR2: SNHLY and FYNNEI. V lost 8 bases, J lost 7 bases, and 17 bases lay in between. The chain uses TRBV2 and TRBJ1-1; D is ambiguous. Sequencing input: peripheral blood. The TCR originated in a woman aged 25 to 45 with COVID-19, enrolled during active disease. The CDR3 protein is CASRESMLLEAFF. The DNA of the CDR3 is TGTGCCAGCCGGGAATCAATGCTCCTTGAAGCTTTCTTT.